A selection of T cell receptor beta chains follows, all from one sample in a study of CD8 T cells in Susac syndrome. TCRdb processed the immunoSEQ multiplex PCR reads anew with MiXCR; each CDR3 protein has one entry. The table has about 190,000 distinct CDR3 sequences, roughly 90% seen once. Sequencing input: CD4+ T cells from PBMCs. The source is a human donor with Susac syndrome. The CDR3 runs from the conserved cysteine through the conserved F or W. The D gene is left open where the match is weak. Size values are once, few and many counts, or a class for expanded clones, and some rows have none.

J gene: TRBJ1-1
D gene: .
V gene: TRBV19
clone size: .
CDR3 length: 15
CDR3 DNA: TGTGCCAGTAGTATACAAGTTTGGGGGAACACTGAAGCTTTCTTT
CDR3 protein: CASSIQVWGNTEAFF

J gene: TRBJ1-2
D gene: .
V gene: TRBV19
clone size: once
CDR3 length: 12
CDR3 DNA: TGTGCCAGCAATGACGGGAACTATGGCTACACCTTC
CDR3 protein: CASNDGNYGYTF

J gene: TRBJ1-5
D gene: .
V gene: TRBV6-5
clone size: .
CDR3 length: 14
CDR3 DNA: TGTGCCAGCAAGAGGGATGCGGGGGGCCAGCCCCAGCATTTT
CDR3 protein: CASKRDAGGQPQHF

J gene: TRBJ1-3
D gene: .
V gene: TRBV25-1
clone size: .
CDR3 length: 13
CDR3 DNA: TGTGCCAGCAGTGACATCTCGGCCCAGCCCATATATTTT
CDR3 protein: CASSDISAQPIYF

J gene: TRBJ2-1
D gene: .
V gene: TRBV12-3/TRBV12-4
clone size: .
CDR3 length: 11
CDR3 DNA: TGTGCCAGCAGGTTTCTCCATGAGCAGTTCTTC
CDR3 protein: CASRFLHEQFF

J gene: TRBJ2-2
D gene: .
V gene: TRBV11-1
clone size: .
CDR3 length: 19
CDR3 DNA: TGTGCCAGCAGCTTAACCCGACGGCGGGGAGCTACAACAACCGGGGAGCTGTTTTTT
CDR3 protein: CASSLTRRRGATTTGELFF

J gene: TRBJ1-5
D gene: TRBD1
V gene: TRBV11-2
clone size: .
CDR3 length: 14
CDR3 DNA: TGTGCCAGCAGCCAACAGGGGGCATATCAGCCCCAGCATTTT
CDR3 protein: CASSQQGAYQPQHF

J gene: TRBJ2-1
D gene: .
V gene: TRBV30
clone size: .
CDR3 length: 15
CDR3 DNA: TGTGCCTGGGCAACCAGGGGATCCTCCTACAATGAGCAGTTCTTC
CDR3 protein: CAWATRGSSYNEQFF

J gene: TRBJ1-2
D gene: .
V gene: TRBV30
clone size: once
CDR3 length: 14
CDR3 DNA: TGTGCCTGGAGTCCCCCCGGGCCTACCTATGGCTACACCTTC
CDR3 protein: CAWSPPGPTYGYTF

J gene: TRBJ2-1
D gene: .
V gene: TRBV7-7
clone size: .
CDR3 length: 13
CDR3 DNA: TGTGCTAGCAGCCCTCAGGCAGACGGTGAGCAGTTCTTC
CDR3 protein: CASSPQADGEQFF

J gene: TRBJ1-4
D gene: TRBD1
V gene: TRBV12-3/TRBV12-4
clone size: .
CDR3 length: 15
CDR3 DNA: TGTGCCAGCGCGGAGACCGGGACAGGATCAGAAAAACTGTTTTTT
CDR3 protein: CASAETGTGSEKLFF

J gene: TRBJ2-2
D gene: TRBD2
V gene: TRBV30
clone size: .
CDR3 length: 14
CDR3 DNA: TGTGCCTGGTCTCTAGCGGGGGGTGGCGGGGAGCTGTTTTTT
CDR3 protein: CAWSLAGGGGELFF

J gene: TRBJ2-5
D gene: TRBD1
V gene: TRBV19
clone size: once
CDR3 length: 14
CDR3 DNA: TGTGCCAGTAGTACGGGACAGCTCCAAGAGACCCAGTACTTC
CDR3 protein: CASSTGQLQETQYF

J gene: TRBJ1-1
D gene: .
V gene: TRBV6-5
clone size: .
CDR3 length: 13
CDR3 DNA: TGTGCCAGCAGTAGATCAGGGGACACTGAAGCTTTCTTT
CDR3 protein: CASSRSGDTEAFF

J gene: TRBJ2-3
D gene: TRBD1
V gene: TRBV5-1
clone size: .
CDR3 length: 15
CDR3 DNA: TGCGCCAGCAGCTTGGAGGGGGCAAGCACAGATACGCAGTATTTT
CDR3 protein: CASSLEGASTDTQYF

J gene: TRBJ1-1
D gene: TRBD1
V gene: TRBV12-3/TRBV12-4
clone size: .
CDR3 length: 13
CDR3 DNA: TGTGCCAGCAGCAGGGGGATGAACACTGAAGCTTTCTTT
CDR3 protein: CASSRGMNTEAFF

J gene: TRBJ2-1
D gene: TRBD2
V gene: TRBV29-1
clone size: .
CDR3 length: 16
CDR3 DNA: TGCAGCGTGAGCGCGGGAGGGGACAGCTCCTACAATGAGCAGTTCTTC
CDR3 protein: CSVSAGGDSSYNEQFF

J gene: TRBJ2-1
D gene: .
V gene: TRBV9
clone size: .
CDR3 length: 16
CDR3 DNA: TGTGCCAGCAGCGTTTTAGGCCAGGGGAAGGCCAATGAGCAGTTCTTC
CDR3 protein: CASSVLGQGKANEQFF

J gene: TRBJ1-5
D gene: .
V gene: TRBV6-6
clone size: .
CDR3 length: 14
CDR3 DNA: TGTGCCAGCAGGGCAGTACAGGGAGGTCAGCCCCAGCATTTT
CDR3 protein: CASRAVQGGQPQHF

J gene: TRBJ1-6
D gene: TRBD1
V gene: TRBV5-4
clone size: .
CDR3 length: 15
CDR3 DNA: TGTGCCAGCAGCTCCGGGACAGGAATAACTTCACCCCTCCACTTT
CDR3 protein: CASSSGTGITSPLHF

J gene: TRBJ1-2
D gene: .
V gene: TRBV30
clone size: .
CDR3 length: 14
CDR3 DNA: TGTGCCTGGAGCCAGGGGTCCGTCTTCTATGGCTACACCTTC
CDR3 protein: CAWSQGSVFYGYTF

J gene: TRBJ2-4
D gene: .
V gene: TRBV20-1
clone size: .
CDR3 length: 14
CDR3 DNA: TGCAGTGCTACCTCCGGGAGTGCCAAAAACATTCAGTACTTC
CDR3 protein: CSATSGSAKNIQYF

J gene: TRBJ1-1
D gene: .
V gene: TRBV12-3/TRBV12-4
clone size: .
CDR3 length: 12
CDR3 DNA: TGTGCCAGCAGTTCTCCGGGATTCGAAGCTTTCTTT
CDR3 protein: CASSSPGFEAFF

J gene: TRBJ1-2
D gene: .
V gene: TRBV5-1
clone size: .
CDR3 length: 14
CDR3 DNA: TGCGCCAGCGTTAGGACGTCTACCCCTAGTGGCTACACCTTC
CDR3 protein: CASVRTSTPSGYTF

J gene: TRBJ2-7
D gene: TRBD1
V gene: TRBV6-2/TRBV6-3
clone size: .
CDR3 length: 15
CDR3 DNA: TGTGCCAGCAGTAAATCCGGGACAGGGCCCTACGAGCAGTACTTC
CDR3 protein: CASSKSGTGPYEQYF

J gene: TRBJ1-3
D gene: .
V gene: TRBV28
clone size: once
CDR3 length: 14
CDR3 DNA: TGTGCCAGCACCCTAGGACAGACTGGAAACACCATATATTTT
CDR3 protein: CASTLGQTGNTIYF

J gene: TRBJ1-3
D gene: .
V gene: TRBV20-1
clone size: .
CDR3 length: 13
CDR3 DNA: TGCAGTGCTAGACGTGACGGTGGAAACACCATATATTTT
CDR3 protein: CSARRDGGNTIYF

J gene: TRBJ2-1
D gene: .
V gene: TRBV14
clone size: .
CDR3 length: 15
CDR3 DNA: TGTGCCAGCAGCCGAGTCACCGGGTCCTACAATGAGCAGTTCTTC
CDR3 protein: CASSRVTGSYNEQFF

J gene: TRBJ2-7
D gene: .
V gene: TRBV7-9
clone size: .
CDR3 length: 12
CDR3 DNA: TGTGCCAGCAGCCCCCAGGGTCACGAGCAGTACTTC
CDR3 protein: CASSPQGHEQYF

J gene: TRBJ1-2
D gene: TRBD1
V gene: TRBV12-3/TRBV12-4
clone size: .
CDR3 length: 17
CDR3 DNA: TGTGCCAGCAGTTTAGTCCTGACAGGGGGCACAGGCTATGGCTACACCTTC
CDR3 protein: CASSLVLTGGTGYGYTF

J gene: TRBJ1-5
D gene: TRBD1
V gene: TRBV19
clone size: once
CDR3 length: 18
CDR3 DNA: TGTGCCAGTAGTCGAAACAGTGACAGGGTATCAGGCAATCAGCCCCAGCATTTT
CDR3 protein: CASSRNSDRVSGNQPQHF

J gene: TRBJ1-1
D gene: .
V gene: TRBV7-9
clone size: .
CDR3 length: 12
CDR3 DNA: TGTGCCAGCAGCTTAGTCAAAACTGAAGCTTTCTTT
CDR3 protein: CASSLVKTEAFF

J gene: TRBJ1-2
D gene: .
V gene: TRBV13
clone size: once
CDR3 length: 12
CDR3 DNA: TGTGCCAGCAGCTTCAGGGTCGGGGGCTACACCTTC
CDR3 protein: CASSFRVGGYTF

J gene: TRBJ2-7
D gene: .
V gene: TRBV11-2
clone size: .
CDR3 length: 16
CDR3 DNA: TGTGCCAGCACCCTAGGGTCCAGCGTGAGCTCCTACGAGCAGTACTTC
CDR3 protein: CASTLGSSVSSYEQYF

J gene: TRBJ2-5
D gene: .
V gene: TRBV18
clone size: few
CDR3 length: 11
CDR3 DNA: TGTGCCAGCTCACCGGGGAAGACCCAGTACTTC
CDR3 protein: CASSPGKTQYF

J gene: TRBJ2-5
D gene: .
V gene: TRBV18
clone size: .
CDR3 length: 13
CDR3 DNA: TGTGCCAGCTCAAGAGGGGATCAAGAGACCCAGTACTTC
CDR3 protein: CASSRGDQETQYF

J gene: TRBJ2-2
D gene: .
V gene: TRBV3-1
clone size: .
CDR3 length: 14
CDR3 DNA: TGTGCCAGCAGCCAAGCTGTAAATACCGGGGAGCTGTTTTTT
CDR3 protein: CASSQAVNTGELFF